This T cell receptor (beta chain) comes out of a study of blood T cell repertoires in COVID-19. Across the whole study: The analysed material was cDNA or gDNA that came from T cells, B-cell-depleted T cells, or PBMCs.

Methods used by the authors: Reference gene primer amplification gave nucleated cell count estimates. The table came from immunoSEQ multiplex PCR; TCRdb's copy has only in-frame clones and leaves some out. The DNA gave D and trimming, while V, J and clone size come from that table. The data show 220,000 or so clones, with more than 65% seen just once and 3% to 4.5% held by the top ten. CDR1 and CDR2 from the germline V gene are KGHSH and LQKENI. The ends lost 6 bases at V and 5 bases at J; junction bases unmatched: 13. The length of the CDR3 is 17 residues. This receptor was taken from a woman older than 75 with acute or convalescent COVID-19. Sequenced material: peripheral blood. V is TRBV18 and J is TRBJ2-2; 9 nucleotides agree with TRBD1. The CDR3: CASSPKQGALGTGELFF. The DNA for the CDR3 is TGTGCCAGCTCGCCCAAACAGGGGGCGCTTGGTACCGGGGAGCTGTTTTTT.